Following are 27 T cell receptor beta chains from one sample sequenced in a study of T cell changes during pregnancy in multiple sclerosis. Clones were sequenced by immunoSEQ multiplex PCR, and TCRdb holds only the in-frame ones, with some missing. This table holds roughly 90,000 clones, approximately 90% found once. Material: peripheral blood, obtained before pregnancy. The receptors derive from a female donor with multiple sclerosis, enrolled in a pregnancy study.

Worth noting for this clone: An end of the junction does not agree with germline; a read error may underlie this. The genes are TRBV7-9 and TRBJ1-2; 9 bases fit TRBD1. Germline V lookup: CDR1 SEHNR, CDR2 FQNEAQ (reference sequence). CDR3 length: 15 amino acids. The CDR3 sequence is CASSLAQGAKYGYTF. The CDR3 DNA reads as TGTGCCAGCAGCTTAGCACAGGGGGCTAAGTATGGCTACACCTTC.

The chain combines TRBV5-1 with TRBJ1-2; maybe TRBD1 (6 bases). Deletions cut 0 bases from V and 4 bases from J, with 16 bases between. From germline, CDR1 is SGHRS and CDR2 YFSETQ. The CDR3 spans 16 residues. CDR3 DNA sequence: TGCGCCAGCAGCTTGGCCCTACCTGGACAGCCCTATGGCTACACCTTC. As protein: CASSLALPGQPYGYTF.

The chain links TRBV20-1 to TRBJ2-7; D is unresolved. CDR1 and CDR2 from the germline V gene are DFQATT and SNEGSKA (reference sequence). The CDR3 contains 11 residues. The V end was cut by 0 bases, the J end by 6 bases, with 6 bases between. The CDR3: CSARDIPEQYF. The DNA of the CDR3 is TGCAGTGCTAGAGATATCCCCGAGCAGTACTTC.

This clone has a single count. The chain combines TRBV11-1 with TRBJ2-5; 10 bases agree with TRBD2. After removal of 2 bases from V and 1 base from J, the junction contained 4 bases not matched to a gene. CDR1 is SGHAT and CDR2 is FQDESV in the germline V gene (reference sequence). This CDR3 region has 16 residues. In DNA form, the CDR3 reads TGTGCCAGCAGCTTACGGCCTAGCGGGAGCCAAGAGACCCAGTACTTC. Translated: CASSLRPSGSQETQYF.

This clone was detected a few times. The CDR3 here is CASSFDAGVNEQFF. CDR3 DNA sequence: TGTGCCAGCAGCTTCGATGCGGGAGTCAATGAGCAGTTCTTC. This rearrangement joins TRBV7-9 to TRBJ2-1; 7 bases are shared with TRBD2. The V gene end was trimmed by 3 bases and the J gene end by 6 bases; junction bases not matched to a gene: 5. The CDR3 has 14 amino acids. CDR1 is SEHNR, CDR2 FQNEAQ, per germline (reference sequence).

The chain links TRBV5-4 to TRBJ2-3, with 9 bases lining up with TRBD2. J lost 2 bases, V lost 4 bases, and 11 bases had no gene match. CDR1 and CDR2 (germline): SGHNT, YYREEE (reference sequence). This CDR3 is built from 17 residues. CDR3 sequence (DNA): TGTGCCAGCAGCCCTACCCTAGCGGGGCCCGTCACAGATACGCAGTATTTT. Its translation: CASSPTLAGPVTDTQYF.

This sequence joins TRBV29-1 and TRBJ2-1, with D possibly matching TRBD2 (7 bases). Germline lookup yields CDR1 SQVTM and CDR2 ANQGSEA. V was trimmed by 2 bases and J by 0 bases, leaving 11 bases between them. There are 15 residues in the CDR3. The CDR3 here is CSVELGGLSYNEQFF. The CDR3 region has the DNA TGCAGCGTTGAACTCGGGGGGCTCTCCTACAATGAGCAGTTCTTC.

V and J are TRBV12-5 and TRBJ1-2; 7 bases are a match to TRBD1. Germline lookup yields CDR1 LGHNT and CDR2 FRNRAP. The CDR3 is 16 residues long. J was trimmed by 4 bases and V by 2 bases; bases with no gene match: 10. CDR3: CASGLTTGTASYGYTF. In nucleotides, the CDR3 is TGTGCTAGTGGTTTGACGACCGGGACAGCATCCTATGGCTACACCTTC.

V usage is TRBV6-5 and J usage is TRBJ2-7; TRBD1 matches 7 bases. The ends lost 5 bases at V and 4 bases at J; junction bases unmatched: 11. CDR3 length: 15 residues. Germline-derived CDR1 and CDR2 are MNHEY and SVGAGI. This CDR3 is CASSLSNRGPYEQYF. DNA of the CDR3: TGTGCCAGCAGTCTGAGCAACAGGGGTCCTTACGAGCAGTACTTC.

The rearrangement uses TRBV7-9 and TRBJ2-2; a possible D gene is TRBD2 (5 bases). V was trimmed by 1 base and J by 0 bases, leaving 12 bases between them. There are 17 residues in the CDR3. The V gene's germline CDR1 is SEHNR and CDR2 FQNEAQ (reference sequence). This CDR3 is CASSLGGFVANTGELFF. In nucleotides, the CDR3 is TGTGCCAGCAGCTTAGGAGGGTTCGTCGCGAACACCGGGGAGCTGTTTTTT.

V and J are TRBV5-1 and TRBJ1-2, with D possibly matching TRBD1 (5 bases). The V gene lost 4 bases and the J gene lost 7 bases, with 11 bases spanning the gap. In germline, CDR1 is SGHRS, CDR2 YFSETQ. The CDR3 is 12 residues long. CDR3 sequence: CASSPAGVGYTF. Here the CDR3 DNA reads TGCGCCAGCAGCCCCGCGGGGGTTGGCTACACCTTC.

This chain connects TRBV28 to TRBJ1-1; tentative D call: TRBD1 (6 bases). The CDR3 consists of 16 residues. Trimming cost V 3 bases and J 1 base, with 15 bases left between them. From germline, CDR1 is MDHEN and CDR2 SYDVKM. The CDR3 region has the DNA TGTGCCAGCAGTTTGGCAGGGGACGGGGAGAACACTGAAGCTTTCTTT. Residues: CASSLAGDGENTEAFF.

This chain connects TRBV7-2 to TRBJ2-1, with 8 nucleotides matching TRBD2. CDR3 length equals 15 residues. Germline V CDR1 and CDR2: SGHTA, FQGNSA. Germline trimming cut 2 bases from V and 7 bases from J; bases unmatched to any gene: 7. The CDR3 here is CASSLSGGAINEQFF. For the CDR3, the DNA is TGTGCCAGCAGCTTATCGGGGGGGGCGATAAATGAGCAGTTCTTC. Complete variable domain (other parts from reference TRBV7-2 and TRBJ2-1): GAGVSQSPSNKVTEKGKDVELRCDPISGHTALYWYRQSLGQGLEFLIYFQGNSAPDKSGLPSDRFSAERTGGSVSTLTIQRTQQEDSAVYLCASSLSGGAINEQFFGPGTRLTVL.

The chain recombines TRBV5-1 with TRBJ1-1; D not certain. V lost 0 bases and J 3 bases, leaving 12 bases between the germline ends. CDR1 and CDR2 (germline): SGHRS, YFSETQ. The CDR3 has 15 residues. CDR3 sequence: CASSLVRGWDTEAFF. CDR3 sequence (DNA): TGCGCCAGCAGCTTGGTGCGAGGGTGGGACACTGAAGCTTTCTTT.

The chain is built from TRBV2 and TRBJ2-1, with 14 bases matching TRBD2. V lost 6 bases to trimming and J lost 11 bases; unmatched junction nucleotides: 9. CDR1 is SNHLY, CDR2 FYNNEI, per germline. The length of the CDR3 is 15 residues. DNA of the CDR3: TGTGCCAGCAGCCCCGGGACTAGCGGGGGCCCTAAGCAGTTCTTC. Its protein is CASSPGTSGGPKQFF.

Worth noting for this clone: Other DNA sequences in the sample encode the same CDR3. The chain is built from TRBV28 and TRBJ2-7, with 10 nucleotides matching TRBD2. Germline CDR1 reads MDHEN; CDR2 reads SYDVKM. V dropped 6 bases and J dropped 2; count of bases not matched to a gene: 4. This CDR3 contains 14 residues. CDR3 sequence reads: CASSRAGGPYEQYF. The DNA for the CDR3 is TGTGCCAGCAGCCGAGCGGGAGGGCCCTACGAGCAGTACTTC.

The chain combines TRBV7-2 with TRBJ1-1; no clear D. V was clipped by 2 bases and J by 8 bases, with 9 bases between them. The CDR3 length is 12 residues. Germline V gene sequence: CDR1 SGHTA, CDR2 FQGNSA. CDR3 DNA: TGTGCCAGCAGCTTAAGTCTCGGGGAAGCTTTCTTT. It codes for CASSLSLGEAFF.

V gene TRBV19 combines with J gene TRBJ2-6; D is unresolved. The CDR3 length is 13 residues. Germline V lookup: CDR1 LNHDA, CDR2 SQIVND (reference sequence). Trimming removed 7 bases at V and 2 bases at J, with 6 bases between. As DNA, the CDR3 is TGTGCCAGTATCGGAGCTGGGGCCAACGTCCTGACTTTC. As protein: CASIGAGANVLTF.

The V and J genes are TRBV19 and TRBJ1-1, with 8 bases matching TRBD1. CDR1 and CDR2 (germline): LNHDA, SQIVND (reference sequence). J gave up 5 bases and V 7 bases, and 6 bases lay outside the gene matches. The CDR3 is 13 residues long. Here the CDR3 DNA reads TGTGCCAGTAACAACAGGGGGGGGACTGAAGCTTTCTTT. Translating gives CASNNRGGTEAFF.

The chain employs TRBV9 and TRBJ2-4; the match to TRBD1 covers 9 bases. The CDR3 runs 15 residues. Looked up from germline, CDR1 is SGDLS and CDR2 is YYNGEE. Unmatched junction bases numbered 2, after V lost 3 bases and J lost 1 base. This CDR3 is CASSAQGAAKNIQYF. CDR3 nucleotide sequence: TGTGCCAGCAGCGCACAGGGGGCGGCCAAAAACATTCAGTACTTC.

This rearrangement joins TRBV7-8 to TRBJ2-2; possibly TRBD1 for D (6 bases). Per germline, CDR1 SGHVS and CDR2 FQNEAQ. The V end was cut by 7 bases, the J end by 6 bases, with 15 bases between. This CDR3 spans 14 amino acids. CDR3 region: CASTSLTGPGELFF. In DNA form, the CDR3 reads TGTGCCAGCACCTCGTTGACAGGCCCCGGGGAGCTGTTTTTT.

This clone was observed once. DNA for the CDR3: TGCGCCAGCAGGCCGGGGGCACTAGCGGGACTCACAGATACGCAGTATTTT. Its translation is CASRPGALAGLTDTQYF. The rearrangement uses TRBV5-1 and TRBJ2-3; TRBD2 aligns across 10 bases. The germline V gene has CDR1 SGHRS and CDR2 YFSETQ. Trimming removed 5 bases from V and 2 bases from J; junction bases left unmatched: 11. The CDR3 consists of 17 residues. Based on the CDR3 plus reference TRBV5-1 and TRBJ2-3, the full variable domain is KAGVTQTPRYLIKTRGQQVTLSCSPISGHRSVSWYQQTPGQGLQFLFEYFSETQRNKGNFPGRFSGRQFSNSRSEMNVSTLELGDSALYLCASRPGALAGLTDTQYFGPGTRLTVL.

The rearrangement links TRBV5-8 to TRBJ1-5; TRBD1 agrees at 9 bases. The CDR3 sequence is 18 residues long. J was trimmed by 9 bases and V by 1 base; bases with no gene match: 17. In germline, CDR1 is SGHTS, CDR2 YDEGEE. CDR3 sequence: CASSLFGWGQGPGGPQHF. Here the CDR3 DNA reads TGTGCCAGCAGCTTGTTCGGATGGGGACAGGGACCCGGCGGGCCCCAGCATTTT.

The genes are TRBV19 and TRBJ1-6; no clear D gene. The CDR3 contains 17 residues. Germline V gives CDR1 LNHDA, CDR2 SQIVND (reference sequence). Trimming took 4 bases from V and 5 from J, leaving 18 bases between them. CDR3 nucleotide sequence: TGTGCCAGTAGTAACCCCGGACTCCTCGGCAATAATTCACCCCTCCACTTT. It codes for CASSNPGLLGNNSPLHF.

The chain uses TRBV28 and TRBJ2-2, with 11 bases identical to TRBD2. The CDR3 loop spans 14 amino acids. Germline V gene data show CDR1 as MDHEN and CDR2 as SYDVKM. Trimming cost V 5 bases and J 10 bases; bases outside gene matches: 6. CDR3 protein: CASSPLAGGEELFF. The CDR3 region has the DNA TGTGCCAGCAGTCCGCTAGCGGGAGGCGAGGAGCTGTTTTTT.

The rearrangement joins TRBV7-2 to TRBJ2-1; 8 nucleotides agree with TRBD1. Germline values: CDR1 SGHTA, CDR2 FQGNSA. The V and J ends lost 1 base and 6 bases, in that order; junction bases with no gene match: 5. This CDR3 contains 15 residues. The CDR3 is CASSLVARGLNEQFF. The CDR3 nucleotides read TGTGCCAGCAGCTTAGTGGCCAGGGGGCTCAATGAGCAGTTCTTC.

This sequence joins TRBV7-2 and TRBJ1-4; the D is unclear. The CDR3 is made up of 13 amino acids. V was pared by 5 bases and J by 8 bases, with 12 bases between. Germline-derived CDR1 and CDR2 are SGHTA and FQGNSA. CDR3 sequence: CASSPKGGEKLFF. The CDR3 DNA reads TGTGCCAGCAGCCCGAAGGGAGGAGAAAAACTGTTTTTT.